One and the same sample provided the 32 T cell receptor beta chains below, sequenced in a study of PD-L1 blockade in urothelial cancer. Repertoires were generated with immunoSEQ multiplex PCR, while TCRdb's copy carries only in-frame clones and drops some. In the table there are about 21,000 clones, 90% of which are singletons. The sample in question was PBMCs, obtained around atezolizumab (anti-PD-L1) treatment. These receptors came from an older woman with urothelial cancer.

The chain couples TRBV6-1 to TRBJ1-3, with 8 bases aligning to TRBD1. CDR1 is MNHNS, CDR2 SASEGT, per germline. The V gene end was trimmed by 3 bases and the J gene end by 0 bases; junction bases not matched to a gene: 7. This CDR3 has 17 residues. CDR3 loop: CASSDQRDRRSGNTIYF. Here the CDR3 DNA reads TGTGCCAGCAGTGACCAACGGGACAGGCGCTCTGGAAACACCATATATTTT.

This sequence joins TRBV2 and TRBJ2-2; D unclear. CDR3 length: 13 amino acids. V was cut by 6 bases and J by 1 base, with 6 bases left in between. Germline loops: CDR1 SNHLY, CDR2 FYNNEI. CDR3 in amino acids: CASRQENTGELFF. In DNA form, the CDR3 reads TGTGCCAGCAGGCAGGAGAACACCGGGGAGCTGTTTTTT.

The chain carries TRBV9 and TRBJ1-4, with a tentative D call TRBD1 (5 bases). The CDR3 contains 15 residues. Trimming stripped 0 bases from V and 7 bases from J, with 13 bases between. Germline V gene lookup returns CDR1 SGDLS and CDR2 YYNGEE. The CDR3 bases are TGTGCCAGCAGCGTAGGTGCACAGGAAGGTGAAAAACTGTTTTTT. Translating gives CASSVGAQEGEKLFF.

The V call is TRBV28, the J call TRBJ1-2; 7 nucleotides align to TRBD1. The length of the CDR3 is 17 residues. Germline CDR1 and CDR2: MDHEN and SYDVKM. J gave up 7 bases and V 7 bases, and 21 bases lay outside the gene matches. For the CDR3, the DNA is TGTGCCAGCACCCGGACCATTGGGGGACAGAGAAATGGTGGCTACACCTTC. Encoded protein: CASTRTIGGQRNGGYTF.

The chain has TRBV7-8 and TRBJ2-2, with unresolved D. Per the germline V gene, CDR1 is SGHVS and CDR2 is FQNEAQ. CDR3 length: 15 residues. Between the trimmed V and J ends, which lost 5 bases and 6 bases, there was a span of 16 bases. The CDR3 protein is CASSLIPGFPGELFF. The DNA for the CDR3 is TGTGCCAGCAGCCTCATTCCCGGGTTCCCCGGGGAGCTGTTTTTT.

The chain uses TRBV7-9 and TRBJ2-3; D possibly corresponds to TRBD2 (6 bases). The CDR3 sequence is 17 residues long. The V gene's germline CDR1 is SEHNR and CDR2 FQNEAQ (reference sequence). The V end was cut by 5 bases, the J end by 3 bases, with 21 bases between. CDR3 sequence reads: CASSPPLGLQSTDTQYF. Here the CDR3 DNA reads TGTGCCAGCAGCCCCCCCCTGGGACTGCAGTCGACAGATACGCAGTATTTT.

The table lists this clone with a few counts. The rearrangement joins TRBV19 to TRBJ2-1; 8 bases line up with TRBD2. The CDR3 contains 16 residues. The J segment lost 2 bases and the V segment lost 2 bases, leaving 5 bases of the junction unmatched. The V gene's germline CDR1 is LNHDA and CDR2 SQIVND (reference sequence). Here the CDR3 DNA reads TGTGCCAGTAGTATAAGCGGGAGATGGACCTACAATGAGCAGTTCTTC. This codes for CASSISGRWTYNEQFF.

The rearrangement links TRBV12-5 to TRBJ2-1; D is possibly TRBD1 (5 bases). V was shortened by 1 base and J by 5 bases, with 18 bases between the two germline ends. Germline CDR1 LGHNT, CDR2 FRNRAP. This CDR3 has 17 amino acids. The CDR3 nucleotides read TGTGCTAGTGGTTTGGCCGAAAGTGTCAGGGCCAACAATGAGCAGTTCTTC. Translating gives CASGLAESVRANNEQFF.

This clone was seen only once. The chain carries TRBV4-1 and TRBJ2-6, with D possibly matching TRBD1 (6 bases). There are 21 residues in the CDR3. From germline, CDR1 is MGHRA and CDR2 YSYEKL. V lost 4 bases and J 0 bases, leaving 25 bases between the germline ends. The CDR3 reads CASSRVDYRDILYSGANVLTF. The DNA for the CDR3 is TGCGCCAGCAGCCGGGTGGATTACAGGGATATCCTATACTCTGGGGCCAACGTCCTGACTTTC.

This chain connects TRBV7-8 to TRBJ1-2, with unresolved D. CDR1 SGHVS and CDR2 FQNEAQ come from the germline V gene. CDR3 length: 14 amino acids. V was pared by 3 bases and J by 7 bases, with 15 bases between. The DNA for the CDR3 is TGTGCCAGCAGCTTCGGATTGTGGGAGGGTGGCTACACCTTC. It translates to CASSFGLWEGGYTF. Complete variable domain (other parts from reference TRBV7-8 and TRBJ1-2): GAGVSQSPRYKVAKRGQDVALRCDPISGHVSLFWYQQALGQGPEFLTYFQNEAQLDKSGLPSDRFFAERPEGSVSTLKIQRTQQEDSAVYLCASSFGLWEGGYTFGSGTRLTVV.

The chain employs TRBV4-1 and TRBJ2-7; D may be TRBD2 (5 bases). Germline CDR1 reads MGHRA; CDR2 reads YSYEKL. The V and J ends lost 3 bases and 6 bases respectively, with 12 bases between them. The CDR3 loop spans 13 amino acids. This CDR3 reads CASSQGLAPEQYF. The CDR3 coding sequence is TGCGCCAGCAGCCAGGGCCTAGCCCCCGAGCAGTACTTC.

CDR3 DNA: TGTGCCAGCAGTTTGACAGGGGGTTTCCACGAGCAGTACTTC. This encodes CASSLTGGFHEQYF. The chain links TRBV27 to TRBJ2-7, with TRBD1 matching 9 bases. CDR1 MNHEY and CDR2 SMNVEV come from the germline V gene (reference sequence). The length of the CDR3 is 14 residues. V was pared by 3 bases and J by 5 bases, with 5 bases of the junction left unmatched.

The chain is built from TRBV9 and TRBJ2-1; possible D gene TRBD2, 6 bases. From germline, CDR1 is SGDLS and CDR2 YYNGEE. The CDR3 runs 14 residues. Trimming shortened V by 2 bases and J by 6 bases, and 12 bases separated the two germline ends. The chain's CDR3 is CASSVTLARNEQFF. As DNA, the CDR3 is TGTGCCAGCAGCGTTACGCTAGCGCGCAATGAGCAGTTCTTC. The whole variable domain, remainder taken from reference TRBV9 and TRBJ2-1, is DSGVTQTPKHLITATGQRVTLRCSPRSGDLSVYWYQQSLDQGLQFLIQYYNGEERAKGNILERFSAQQFPDLHSELNLSSLELGDSALYFCASSVTLARNEQFFGPGTRLTVL.

In this sample, this clone turned up a few times. The J gene is TRBJ1-2, the V gene TRBV4-1, with TRBD1 as a possible D gene (5 bases). Germline V lookup: CDR1 MGHRA, CDR2 YSYEKL. The CDR3 runs 17 residues. The V end was cut by 2 bases, the J end by 4 bases, with 20 bases between. In DNA form, the CDR3 reads TGCGCCAGCAGCCAATTCGCGGTTCTGGGGGGAGGCTATGGCTACACCTTC. This codes for CASSQFAVLGGGYGYTF.

This sequence joins TRBV7-8 and TRBJ2-3, with 9 bases lining up with TRBD2. CDR1 SGHVS and CDR2 FQNEAQ come from the germline V gene. The CDR3 contains 14 residues. V gave up 3 bases and J gave up 5 bases; unmatched junction bases: 3. CDR3 coding DNA: TGTGCCAGCAGCTTTAGCGGGAGTTTAGATACGCAGTATTTT. Translated, it gives CASSFSGSLDTQYF.

This chain links TRBV11-2 with TRBJ1-2; 12 nucleotides line up with TRBD1. Germline-derived CDR1 and CDR2 are SGHAT and FQNNGV. The CDR3 extends over 16 amino acids. With 5 bases clipped from V and 7 bases from J, the junction kept 11 bases outside the gene matches. The CDR3 sequence: CASSKDNRDRGLGYTF. The CDR3 nucleotides read TGTGCCAGCAGCAAAGACAACCGGGACAGGGGGCTTGGCTACACCTTC.

CDR3 DNA sequence: TGTGCCAGCAGCTCCGGACAGGGCATGGGGGAGCAGTACTTC. It codes for CASSSGQGMGEQYF. V gene TRBV9 combines with J gene TRBJ2-7; 8 bases agree with TRBD1. Per germline, CDR1 SGDLS and CDR2 YYNGEE. The ends lost 4 bases at V and 7 bases at J; junction bases unmatched: 10. The CDR3 contains 14 residues.

The chain joins TRBV19 to TRBJ1-3, with TRBD1 matching 7 bases. The ends lost 9 bases at V and 0 bases at J; junction bases unmatched: 8. Looked up from germline, CDR1 is LNHDA and CDR2 is SQIVND (reference sequence). The CDR3 sequence is 15 residues long. CDR3 bases: TGTGCCAGCAAACAGGGGCCTCGCTCTGGAAACACCATATATTTT. Encoded protein: CASKQGPRSGNTIYF. Filled out from reference TRBV19 and TRBJ1-3, the complete variable domain reads DGGITQSPKYLFRKEGQNVTLSCEQNLNHDAMYWYRQDPGQGLRLIYYSQIVNDFQKGDIAEGYSVSREKKESFPLTVTSAQKNPTAFYLCASKQGPRSGNTIYFGEGSWLTVV.

The V gene is TRBV7-2, the J gene TRBJ2-3; D is unclear. Trimming removed 5 bases at V and 2 bases at J, with 5 bases between. Germline V CDR1 and CDR2: SGHTA, FQGNSA. The CDR3 runs 12 residues. The CDR3, as DNA: TGTGCCAGCAGCCCAGTCACAGATACGCAGTATTTT. This translates into CASSPVTDTQYF. Drawing the rest from reference TRBV7-2 and TRBJ2-3, the complete variable domain is GAGVSQSPSNKVTEKGKDVELRCDPISGHTALYWYRQSLGQGLEFLIYFQGNSAPDKSGLPSDRFSAERTGGSVSTLTIQRTQQEDSAVYLCASSPVTDTQYFGPGTRLTVL.

J is TRBJ2-7 and V is TRBV29-1, with TRBD1 matching 10 bases. The germline V gene encodes CDR1 SQVTM and CDR2 ANQGSEA. V was pared by 0 bases and J by 3 bases, with 2 bases of the junction left unmatched. This CDR3 spans 14 amino acids. The CDR3 sequence is CSVEEGDRGYEQYF. Here the CDR3 DNA reads TGCAGCGTTGAAGAGGGGGACAGGGGCTACGAGCAGTACTTC.

V gene TRBV4-1 combines with J gene TRBJ2-6, with TRBD1 as a possible D gene (6 bases). The CDR3 totals 14 residues. Germline V gene sequence: CDR1 MGHRA, CDR2 YSYEKL. The germline V and J ends were trimmed by 6 bases and 3 bases, with 9 bases remaining between them. This chain's CDR3 is CASSPGVGANVLTF. The CDR3, as DNA: TGCGCCAGCAGTCCAGGGGTTGGGGCCAACGTCCTGACTTTC.

V is TRBV4-3 and J is TRBJ2-6; the D is unclear. Trimming took off 4 bases at V and 0 bases at J, with 7 bases between the two ends. Germline V gives CDR1 LGHNA, CDR2 YSLEER. This CDR3 has 15 residues. CDR3 sequence: CASSPPGSGANVLTF. In DNA, the CDR3 is TGCGCCAGCAGCCCCCCCGGCTCTGGGGCCAACGTCCTGACTTTC.

This chain links TRBV10-3 with TRBJ2-2; TRBD2 matches 7 bases. After removal of 2 bases from V and 1 base from J, the junction contained 7 bases not matched to a gene. This CDR3 is 17 amino acids long. CDR1 and CDR2 from the germline V gene are ENHRY and SYGVKD. CDR3 amino acids: CAISELGGLRNTGELFF. The CDR3 nucleotides read TGTGCCATCAGTGAGCTCGGGGGACTAAGGAACACCGGGGAGCTGTTTTTT.

The chain uses TRBV28 and TRBJ1-4; 9 bases match TRBD1. There are 14 residues in the CDR3. Trimming removed 5 bases from V and 5 bases from J; junction bases left unmatched: 3. Germline loops: CDR1 MDHEN, CDR2 SYDVKM. The CDR3 here is CASSTGQGNEKLFF. In nucleotides, the CDR3 is TGTGCCAGCAGTACCGGACAGGGGAATGAAAAACTGTTTTTT.

The chain combines TRBV7-9 with TRBJ2-3; 9 bases are shared with TRBD2. This CDR3 has 17 amino acids. V lost 1 base, J lost 0 bases, and 5 bases stayed unmatched. The germline gives CDR1 SEHNR, CDR2 FQNEAQ (reference sequence). CDR3 loop: CASSLGRGGSSTDTQYF. CDR3 DNA sequence: TGTGCCAGCAGCTTAGGGCGGGGGGGCTCAAGCACAGATACGCAGTATTTT.

This clone was seen a single time. The chain has TRBV4-1 and TRBJ2-7; no firm D call. CDR3 size: 13 residues. Germline CDR1 and CDR2: MGHRA and YSYEKL. The germline V and J ends were trimmed by 2 bases and 4 bases, with 9 bases remaining between them. The CDR3 sequence: CASSQFILYEQYF. CDR3 coding DNA: TGCGCCAGCAGCCAATTTATTTTGTACGAGCAGTACTTC.

This clone occurred once. The V and J genes are TRBV4-1 and TRBJ2-7; D possibly corresponds to TRBD1 (7 bases). Germline loops: CDR1 MGHRA, CDR2 YSYEKL. The CDR3 runs 14 residues. V was clipped by 0 bases and J by 4 bases, with 10 bases between them. CDR3 amino acids: CASSQDRGAYEQYF. The CDR3 DNA follows: TGCGCCAGCAGCCAAGACAGGGGGGCTTACGAGCAGTACTTC.

The rearrangement joins TRBV6-1 to TRBJ2-3; TRBD2 agrees at 9 bases. Germline CDR1 MNHNS, CDR2 SASEGT. V shed 6 bases and J 2 bases; nucleotides not matched to a gene: 3. The CDR3 consists of 14 residues. The CDR3 spells CASRVAGATDTQYF. The DNA of the CDR3 is TGTGCCAGCAGGGTAGCGGGAGCCACAGATACGCAGTATTTT.

Only a few counts were recorded for this clone. This chain uses TRBV6-1 with TRBJ1-4; 9 nucleotides agree with TRBD1. Germline V CDR1 and CDR2: MNHNS, SASEGT. V trimming: 6 bases; J trimming: 7 bases; junction bases outside the gene matches: 3. This CDR3 is built from 13 residues. As DNA, the CDR3 is TGTGCCAGCAGGACAGGGGGAAGTGAAAAACTGTTTTTT. Its protein is CASRTGGSEKLFF.

The sample holds one count of this clone. CDR3 in amino acids: CASGLQDNYGYTF. DNA for the CDR3: TGTGCCAGCGGGTTACAGGATAACTATGGCTACACCTTC. The chain is built from TRBV2 and TRBJ1-2; the D gene is possibly TRBD1 (5 bases). Trimming removed 8 bases from V and 1 base from J, with 11 bases in between. The CDR3 runs to 13 residues. Germline values: CDR1 SNHLY, CDR2 FYNNEI.

The V and J genes are TRBV2 and TRBJ2-7; TRBD2 aligns across 7 bases. Germline trimming cut 7 bases from V and 6 bases from J; bases unmatched to any gene: 18. This CDR3 is 16 amino acids long. Germline CDR1 and CDR2: SNHLY and FYNNEI. CDR3 bases: TGTGCCAGCAATAGAGGAGCTGGGAGGGCCGCGGGCGAGCAGTACTTC. Translating gives CASNRGAGRAAGEQYF.

This clone was seen a few times. The chain is built from TRBV4-2 and TRBJ2-1, with TRBD2 as a possible D gene (5 bases). Germline-derived CDR1 and CDR2 are LGHNA and YNFKEQ. The CDR3 totals 15 residues. Deletions cut 4 bases from V and 6 bases from J, with 16 bases between. In DNA, the CDR3 is TGTGCCAGCAGCCTCGTTTACGCTGGGAGCAATGAGCAGTTCTTC. It encodes CASSLVYAGSNEQFF.